The following is a T cell receptor beta chain sequence with its context. Its specificity is not known. Germline V gene data show CDR1 as LGHNA and CDR2 as YNFKEQ. This CDR3 has 15 amino acids. Trimming stripped 1 base from V and 2 bases from J, with 12 bases between. The data were obtained in a study of cytomegalovirus exposure and HLA in healthy donors. Only in-frame clones appear in the TCRdb table, and some are missing; sequencing was by immunoSEQ multiplex PCR. The sample has 100,000 to 150,000 clones, approximately 88% seen once. Whole-study findings and limits: According to reports, the classifier identified cytomegalovirus status with high specificity and sensitivity. Under in vitro conditions, three CMV-associated chains were confirmed as specific for CMV antigens.

V gene TRBV4-2 combines with J gene TRBJ2-7, with D unclear. Sequencing was done on a sample of PBMCs. The receptor comes from a woman between 18 and 29 years old in good health and CMV-seronegative. DNA of the CDR3: TGTGCCAGCAGCCAAGGGGCCAGGCCGACCTACGAGCAGTACTTC. Its translation is CASSQGARPTYEQYF.